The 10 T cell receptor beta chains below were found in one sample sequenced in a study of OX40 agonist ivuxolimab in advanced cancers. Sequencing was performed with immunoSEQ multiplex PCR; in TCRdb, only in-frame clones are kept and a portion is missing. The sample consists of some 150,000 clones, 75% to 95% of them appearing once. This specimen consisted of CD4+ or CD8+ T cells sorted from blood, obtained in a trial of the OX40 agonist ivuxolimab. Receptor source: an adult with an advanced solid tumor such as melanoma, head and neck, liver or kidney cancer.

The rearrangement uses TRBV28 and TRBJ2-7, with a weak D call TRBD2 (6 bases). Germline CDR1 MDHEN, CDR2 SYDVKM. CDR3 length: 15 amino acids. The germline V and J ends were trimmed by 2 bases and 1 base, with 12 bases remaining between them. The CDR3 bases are TGTGCCAGCAGTTTAGGGGGGTCCCTATCCTACGAGCAGTACTTC. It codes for CASSLGGSLSYEQYF.

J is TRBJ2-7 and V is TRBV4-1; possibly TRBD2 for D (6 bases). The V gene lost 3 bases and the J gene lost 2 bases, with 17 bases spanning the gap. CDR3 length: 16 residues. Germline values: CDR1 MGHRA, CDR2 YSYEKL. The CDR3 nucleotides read TGCGCCAGCAGCCAGGGCCCCCGGGACTGGACCTACGAGCAGTACTTC. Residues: CASSQGPRDWTYEQYF.

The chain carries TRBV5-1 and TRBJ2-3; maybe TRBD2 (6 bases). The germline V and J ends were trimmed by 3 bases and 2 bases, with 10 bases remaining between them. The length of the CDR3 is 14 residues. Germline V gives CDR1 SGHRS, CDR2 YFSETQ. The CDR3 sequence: CASSSGEVTDTQYF. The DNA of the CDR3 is TGCGCCAGCAGCTCCGGGGAGGTCACAGATACGCAGTATTTT.

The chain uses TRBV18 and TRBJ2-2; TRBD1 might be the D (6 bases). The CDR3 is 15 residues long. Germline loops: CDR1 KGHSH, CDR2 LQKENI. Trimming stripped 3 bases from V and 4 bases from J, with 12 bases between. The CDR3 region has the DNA TGTGCCAGCTCACCCCAGGACAGACCCACCGGGGAGCTGTTTTTT. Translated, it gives CASSPQDRPTGELFF.

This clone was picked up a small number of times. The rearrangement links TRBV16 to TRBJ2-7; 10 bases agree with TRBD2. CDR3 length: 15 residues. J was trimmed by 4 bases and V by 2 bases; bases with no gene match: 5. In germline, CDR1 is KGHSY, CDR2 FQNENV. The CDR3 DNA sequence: TGTGCCAGCAGCCAAGGACTAGCGGTAGGGTACGAGCAGTACTTC. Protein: CASSQGLAVGYEQYF.

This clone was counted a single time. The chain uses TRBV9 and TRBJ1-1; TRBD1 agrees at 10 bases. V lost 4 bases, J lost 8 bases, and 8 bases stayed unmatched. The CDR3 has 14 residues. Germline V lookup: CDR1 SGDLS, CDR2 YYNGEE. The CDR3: CASSSRQGAYEAFF. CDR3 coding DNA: TGTGCCAGCAGCTCCCGACAGGGGGCGTACGAAGCTTTCTTT.

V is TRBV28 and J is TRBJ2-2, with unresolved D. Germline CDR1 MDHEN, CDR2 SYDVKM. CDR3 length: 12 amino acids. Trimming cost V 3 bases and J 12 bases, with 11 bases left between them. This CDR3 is CASSLGGAQLFF. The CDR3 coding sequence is TGTGCCAGCAGTTTGGGCGGAGCACAGCTGTTTTTT.

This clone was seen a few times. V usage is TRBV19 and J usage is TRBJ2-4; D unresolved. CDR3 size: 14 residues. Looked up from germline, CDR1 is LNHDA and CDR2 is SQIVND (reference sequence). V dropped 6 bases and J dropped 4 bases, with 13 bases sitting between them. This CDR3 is CASRTAETKNIQYF. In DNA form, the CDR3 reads TGTGCCAGTAGAACAGCCGAGACAAAAAACATTCAGTACTTC. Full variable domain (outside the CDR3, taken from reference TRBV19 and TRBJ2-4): DGGITQSPKYLFRKEGQNVTLSCEQNLNHDAMYWYRQDPGQGLRLIYYSQIVNDFQKGDIAEGYSVSREKKESFPLTVTSAQKNPTAFYLCASRTAETKNIQYFGAGTRLSVL.

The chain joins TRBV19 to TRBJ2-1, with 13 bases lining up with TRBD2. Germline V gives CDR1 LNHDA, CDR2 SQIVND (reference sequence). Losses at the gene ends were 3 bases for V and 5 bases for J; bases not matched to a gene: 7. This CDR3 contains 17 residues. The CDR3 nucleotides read TGTGCCAGTAGTATTCGGACGGGGACTAGCGGGAACAATGAGCAGTTCTTC. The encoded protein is CASSIRTGTSGNNEQFF.

CDR3 in DNA: TGTGCCAGCAGTCCGAAGGAGGGGTGGAACACCATATATTTT. This codes for CASSPKEGWNTIYF. The chain joins TRBV28 to TRBJ1-3, with TRBD1 as a possible D gene (5 bases). This CDR3 region has 14 residues. Trimming removed 5 bases at V and 7 bases at J, with 15 bases between. CDR1 is MDHEN and CDR2 is SYDVKM in the germline V gene.